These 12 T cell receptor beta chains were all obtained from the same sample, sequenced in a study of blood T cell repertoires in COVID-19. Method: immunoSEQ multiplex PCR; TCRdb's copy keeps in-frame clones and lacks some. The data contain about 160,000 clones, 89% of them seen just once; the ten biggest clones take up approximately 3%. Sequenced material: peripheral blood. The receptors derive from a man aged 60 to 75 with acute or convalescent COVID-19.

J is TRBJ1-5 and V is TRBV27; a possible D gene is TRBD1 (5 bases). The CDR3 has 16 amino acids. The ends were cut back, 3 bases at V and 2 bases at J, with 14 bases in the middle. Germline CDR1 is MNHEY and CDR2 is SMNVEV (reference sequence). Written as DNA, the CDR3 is TGTGCCAGCAGTTTCCGGGGGTTTGGCGGCAATCAGCCCCAGCATTTT. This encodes CASSFRGFGGNQPQHF.

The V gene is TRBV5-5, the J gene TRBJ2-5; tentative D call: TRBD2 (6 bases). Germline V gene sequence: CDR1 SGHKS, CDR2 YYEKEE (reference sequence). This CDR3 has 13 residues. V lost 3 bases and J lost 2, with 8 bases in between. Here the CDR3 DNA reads TGTGCCAGCAGCTGGAGCGGGCAAGAGACCCAGTACTTC. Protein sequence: CASSWSGQETQYF.

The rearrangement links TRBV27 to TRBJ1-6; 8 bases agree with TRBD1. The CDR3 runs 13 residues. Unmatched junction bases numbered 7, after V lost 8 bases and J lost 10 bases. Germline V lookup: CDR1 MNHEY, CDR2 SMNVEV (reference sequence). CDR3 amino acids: CASSDRGMSPLHF. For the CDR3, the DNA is TGTGCCAGCTCAGACAGGGGTATGTCACCCCTCCACTTT.

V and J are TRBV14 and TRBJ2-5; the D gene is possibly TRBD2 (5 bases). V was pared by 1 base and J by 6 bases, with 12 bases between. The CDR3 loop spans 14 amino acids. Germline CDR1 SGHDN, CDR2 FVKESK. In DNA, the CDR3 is TGTGCCAGCAGCCAAGCACGGACTTTCAAGACCCAGTACTTC. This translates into CASSQARTFKTQYF.

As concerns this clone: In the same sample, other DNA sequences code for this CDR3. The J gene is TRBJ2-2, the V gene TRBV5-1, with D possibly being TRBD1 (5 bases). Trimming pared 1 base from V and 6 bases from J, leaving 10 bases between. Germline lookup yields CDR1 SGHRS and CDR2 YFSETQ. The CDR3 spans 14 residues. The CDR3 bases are TGCGCCAGCAGCTTGAGAACAGGTGCCGGGGAGCTGTTTTTT. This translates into CASSLRTGAGELFF.

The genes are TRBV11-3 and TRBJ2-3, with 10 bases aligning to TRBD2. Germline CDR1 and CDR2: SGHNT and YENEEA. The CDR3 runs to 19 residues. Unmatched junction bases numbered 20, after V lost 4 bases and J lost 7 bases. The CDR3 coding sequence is TGTGCCAGCAGCTCCTTTCAGCGGGGGGGCCTGCGTAGAAAGTATACGCAGTATTTT. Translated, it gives CASSSFQRGGLRRKYTQYF.

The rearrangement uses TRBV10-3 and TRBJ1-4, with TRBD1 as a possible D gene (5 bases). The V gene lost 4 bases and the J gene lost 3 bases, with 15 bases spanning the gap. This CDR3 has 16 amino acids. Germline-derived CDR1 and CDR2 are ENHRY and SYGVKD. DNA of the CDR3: TGTGCCATCAGTGCTCAAGGAGGGGCATCTAATGAAAAACTGTTTTTT. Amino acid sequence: CAISAQGGASNEKLFF.

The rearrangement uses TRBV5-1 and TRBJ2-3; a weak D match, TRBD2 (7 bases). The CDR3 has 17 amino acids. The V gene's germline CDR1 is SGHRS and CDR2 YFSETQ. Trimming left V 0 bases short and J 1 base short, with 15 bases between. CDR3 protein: CASSLAGRGAGTDTQYF. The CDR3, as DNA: TGCGCCAGCAGCTTGGCCGGTCGGGGGGCCGGCACAGATACGCAGTATTTT.

DNA for the CDR3: TGTGCCAGCAGTATACAGGGATCCTATGGCTACACCTTC. Residues: CASSIQGSYGYTF. This chain uses TRBV12-3 or TRBV12-4 with TRBJ1-2, with D tentatively TRBD1 (6 bases). The ends were cut back, 5 bases at V and 4 bases at J, with 11 bases in the middle. There are 13 residues in the CDR3.

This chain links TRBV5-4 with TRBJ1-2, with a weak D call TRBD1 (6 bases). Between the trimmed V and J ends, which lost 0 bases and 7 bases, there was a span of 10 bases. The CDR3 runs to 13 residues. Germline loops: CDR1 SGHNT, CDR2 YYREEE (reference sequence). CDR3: CASSLAGGRGYTF. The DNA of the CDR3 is TGTGCCAGCAGCTTGGCGGGGGGCCGTGGCTACACCTTC.

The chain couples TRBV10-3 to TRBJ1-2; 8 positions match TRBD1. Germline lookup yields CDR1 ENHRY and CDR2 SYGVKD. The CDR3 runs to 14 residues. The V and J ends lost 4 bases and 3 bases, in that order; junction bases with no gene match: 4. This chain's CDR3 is CAISAGGAYYGYTF. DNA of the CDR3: TGTGCCATCAGTGCAGGGGGCGCGTACTATGGCTACACCTTC.

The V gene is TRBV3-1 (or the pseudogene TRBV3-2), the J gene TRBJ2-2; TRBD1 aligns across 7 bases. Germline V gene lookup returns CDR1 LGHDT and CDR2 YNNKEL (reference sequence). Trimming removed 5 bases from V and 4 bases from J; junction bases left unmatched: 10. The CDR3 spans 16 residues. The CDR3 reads CASSVHRGMGTGELFF. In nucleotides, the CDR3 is TGTGCCAGCAGCGTACACAGGGGAATGGGCACCGGGGAGCTGTTTTTT.